These 20 T cell receptor beta chains were all obtained from the same sample, sequenced in a study of siplizumab effects on memory and regulatory T cells. TCRdb's table, derived via immunoSEQ multiplex PCR, lists solely in-frame clones and lacks some. The sample lists 50,000 to 75,000 clones; 90% to 97% were seen once. Source material: naive CD8+ T cells sorted from blood. The receptors shown here come from a human donor in good health.

V and J are TRBV21-1 and TRBJ2-3; TRBD2, the table's D call, lacks a check against the DNA. TRBV21-1 is a pseudogene. The CDR3 length is 11 residues. CDR3 nucleotides: TGTGCCAGCAGCCGTGTTAATACGCAGTATTTT. Translation gives CASSRVNTQYF.

The chain uses TRBV19 and TRBJ2-7; D may correspond to TRBD1 or TRBD2 (5 bases each). CDR3 length equals 13 residues. The V and J ends lost 6 bases and 4 bases respectively, with 13 bases between them. CDR1 is LNHDA and CDR2 is SQIVND in the germline V gene (reference sequence). CDR3 sequence: CASRGTESYEQYF. DNA of the CDR3: TGTGCCAGTAGAGGGACGGAAAGTTACGAGCAGTACTTC.

The V call is TRBV5-6, the J call TRBJ1-6, with D unresolved. This CDR3 has 13 residues. Germline CDR1 SGHDT, CDR2 YYEEEE. Deletions cut 0 bases from V and 12 bases from J, with 10 bases between. The CDR3: CASSLGDLVPLHF. DNA for the CDR3: TGTGCCAGCAGCTTGGGAGATTTAGTACCCCTCCACTTT.

The CDR3 is CASSFEGGTEAFF. The CDR3, as DNA: TGCGCCAGCAGCTTTGAGGGGGGCACTGAAGCTTTCTTT. The J gene is TRBJ1-1, the V gene TRBV5-1, with a possible D match to TRBD1 (6 bases). Trimming left V 2 bases short and J 4 bases short, with 9 bases between. CDR1 is SGHRS and CDR2 is YFSETQ in the germline V gene. CDR3 length: 13 amino acids.

V is TRBV7-6 and J is TRBJ1-1; D is unresolved. Per germline, CDR1 SGHVS and CDR2 FNYEAQ. This CDR3 region has 14 residues. Trimming removed 5 bases from V and 3 bases from J, with 13 bases in between. The CDR3 sequence: CASSTRLGDTEAFF. CDR3 bases: TGTGCCAGCAGCACCCGATTAGGAGACACTGAAGCTTTCTTT.

The CDR3 coding sequence is TGCGCCAGCAGCCAAAGATGGGACAGCCTGACAGATACGCAGTATTTT. This codes for CASSQRWDSLTDTQYF. The chain carries TRBV4-1 and TRBJ2-3; 7 nucleotides match TRBD1. The CDR3 runs 16 residues. V gave up 2 bases and J gave up 3 bases; unmatched junction bases: 8. The germline V gene encodes CDR1 MGHRA and CDR2 YSYEKL.

The rearrangement links TRBV5-5 to TRBJ1-2, with 8 nucleotides matching TRBD1. V lost 0 bases to trimming and J lost 8 bases; unmatched junction nucleotides: 12. Germline CDR1 reads SGHKS; CDR2 reads YYEKEE (reference sequence). The CDR3 has 16 amino acids. In DNA form, the CDR3 reads TGTGCCAGCAGCTTGGGGGTTTTGACAGGGGTTGGAGGCTACACCTTC. Translation: CASSLGVLTGVGGYTF. The full variable domain, with the rest looked up from reference TRBV5-5 and TRBJ1-2, is DAGVTQSPTHLIKTRGQQVTLRCSPISGHKSVSWYQQVLGQGPQFIFQYYEKEERGRGNFPDRFSARQFPNYSSELNVNALLLGDSALYLCASSLGVLTGVGGYTFGSGTRLTVV.

J is TRBJ2-3 and V is TRBV18; 14 bases are a match to TRBD2. Trimming removed 0 bases from V and 4 bases from J; junction bases left unmatched: 3. The germline V gene encodes CDR1 KGHSH and CDR2 LQKENI. CDR3 length: 17 amino acids. This CDR3 is CASSPPTSGGAADTQYF. The CDR3 bases are TGTGCCAGCTCACCACCGACTAGCGGGGGGGCCGCAGATACGCAGTATTTT.

The chain is built from TRBV5-4 and TRBJ1-1; 7 bases line up with TRBD1. V shed 5 bases, J shed 1 base, and the junction held 17 bases outside the gene matches. CDR3 length: 18 residues. Germline CDR1 is SGHNT and CDR2 is YYREEE (reference sequence). CDR3: CASRLDRAPFLTNTEAFF. In DNA form, the CDR3 reads TGTGCCAGCAGACTTGACAGGGCCCCATTCCTCACGAACACTGAAGCTTTCTTT.

Comment on this clone: Different DNA sequences within this sample yield the same CDR3. As DNA, the CDR3 is TGTGCCAGCAGTGAAGGAGGGGAAGCTTTCTTT. It codes for CASSEGGEAFF. The chain carries TRBV6-1 and TRBJ1-1; D not resolved. The germline CDR1 and CDR2 sequences are MNHNS and SASEGT. Trimming shortened V by 1 base and J by 8 bases, and 5 bases separated the two germline ends. The CDR3 covers 11 residues.

V and J are TRBV6-5 and TRBJ2-1, with 7 bases identical to TRBD2. The CDR3 length is 15 residues. J gave up 4 bases and V 6 bases, and 9 bases lay outside the gene matches. Germline CDR1 MNHEY, CDR2 SVGAGI. CDR3 sequence: CASRGGAPDYNEQFF. CDR3 in DNA: TGTGCCAGCAGGGGAGGGGCCCCTGATTACAATGAGCAGTTCTTC.

V usage is TRBV9 and J usage is TRBJ1-1; a possible D gene is TRBD1 (6 bases). CDR1 is SGDLS and CDR2 is YYNGEE in the germline V gene. This CDR3 has 13 amino acids. V was pared by 2 bases and J by 7 bases, with 12 bases between. The DNA of the CDR3 is TGTGCCAGCAGCGTCCTACAGGGAGATGAAGCTTTCTTT. Its protein is CASSVLQGDEAFF.

V gene TRBV29-1 combines with J gene TRBJ1-1, with a tentative D call TRBD1 (6 bases). V lost 7 bases, J lost 1 base, and 10 bases lay in between. The CDR3 has 12 residues. Germline V gene sequence: CDR1 SQVTM, CDR2 ANQGSEA. CDR3 DNA: TGCAGCGGTGGACAGTCGAACACTGAAGCTTTCTTT. Encoded protein: CSGGQSNTEAFF.

V gene TRBV10-2 combines with J gene TRBJ2-7; D is unresolved. This CDR3 contains 13 residues. The germline V gene has CDR1 WSHSY and CDR2 SAAADI. V lost 6 bases, J lost 2 bases, and 11 bases lay in between. The CDR3 DNA sequence: TGCGCCAGCAGGGAATCGCTTCCCTACGAGCAGTACTTC. Amino acid sequence: CASRESLPYEQYF.

The rearrangement joins TRBV11-2 to TRBJ2-7; D gene ambiguous. Germline-derived CDR1 and CDR2 are SGHAT and FQNNGV. Trimming pared 1 base from V and 0 bases from J, leaving 4 bases between. This CDR3 comprises 13 residues. The CDR3 spells CASSLGGSYEQYF. Here the CDR3 DNA reads TGTGCCAGCAGCTTAGGGGGCTCCTACGAGCAGTACTTC.

V gene TRBV4-1 combines with J gene TRBJ2-1, with 7 bases lining up with TRBD2. Germline V gene lookup returns CDR1 MGHRA and CDR2 YSYEKL. The CDR3 spans 15 residues. With 1 base clipped from V and 2 bases from J, the junction kept 2 bases outside the gene matches. CDR3 coding DNA: TGCGCCAGCAGCCAAGGGGGGGGAGCCTACAATGAGCAGTTCTTC. Translating it yields CASSQGGGAYNEQFF.

The gene calls are TRBV9 and TRBJ1-2; D not resolved. Trimming took off 0 bases at V and 5 bases at J, with 8 bases between the two ends. The CDR3 consists of 13 residues. The germline CDR1 and CDR2 sequences are SGDLS and YYNGEE. The CDR3 loop reads CASSVAGVYGYTF. In nucleotides, the CDR3 is TGTGCCAGCAGCGTAGCCGGGGTTTATGGCTACACCTTC.

V gene TRBV6-6 combines with J gene TRBJ2-7; D ambiguous. The CDR3 extends over 14 amino acids. CDR1 is MNHNY, CDR2 SVGAGI, per germline (reference sequence). Deletions cut 3 bases from V and 1 base from J, with 10 bases between. The CDR3 DNA reads TGTGCCAGCAGTTATTCGGACGGGTCCTACGAGCAGTACTTC. Its protein product is CASSYSDGSYEQYF.

V gene TRBV4-2 combines with J gene TRBJ1-1, with TRBD1 as a possible D gene (6 bases). The length of the CDR3 is 11 residues. Trimming removed 5 bases from V and 8 bases from J, with 9 bases in between. Germline assignment: CDR1 LGHNA and CDR2 YNFKEQ. Here the CDR3 DNA reads TGTGCCAGCAGCAAGGACAGCGAAGCTTTCTTT. Amino acid sequence: CASSKDSEAFF.

The CDR3 reads CASSIGQGASYEQYF. CDR3 DNA: TGTGCCAGTAGTATAGGGCAGGGGGCCTCCTACGAGCAGTACTTC. The J gene is TRBJ2-7, the V gene TRBV19; 8 bases are a match to TRBD1. The germline gives CDR1 LNHDA, CDR2 SQIVND (reference sequence). This CDR3 region has 15 residues. The J segment lost 0 bases and the V segment lost 1 base, leaving 2 bases of the junction unmatched.